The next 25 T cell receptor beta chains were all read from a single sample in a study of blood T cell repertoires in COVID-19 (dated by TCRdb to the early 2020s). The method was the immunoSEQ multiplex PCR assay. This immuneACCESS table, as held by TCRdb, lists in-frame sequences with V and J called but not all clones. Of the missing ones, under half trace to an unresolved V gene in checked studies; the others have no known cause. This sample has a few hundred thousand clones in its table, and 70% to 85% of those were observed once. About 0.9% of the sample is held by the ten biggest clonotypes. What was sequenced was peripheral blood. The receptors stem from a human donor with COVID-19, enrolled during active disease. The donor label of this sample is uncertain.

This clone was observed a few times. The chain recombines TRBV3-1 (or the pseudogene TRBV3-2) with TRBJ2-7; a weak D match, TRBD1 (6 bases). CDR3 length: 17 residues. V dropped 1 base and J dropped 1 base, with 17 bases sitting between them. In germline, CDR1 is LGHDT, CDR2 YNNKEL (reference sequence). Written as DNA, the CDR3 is TGTGCCAGCAGCCAAGGAACAGGGTGGGTCTTATCCTACGAGCAGTACTTC. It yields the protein CASSQGTGWVLSYEQYF.

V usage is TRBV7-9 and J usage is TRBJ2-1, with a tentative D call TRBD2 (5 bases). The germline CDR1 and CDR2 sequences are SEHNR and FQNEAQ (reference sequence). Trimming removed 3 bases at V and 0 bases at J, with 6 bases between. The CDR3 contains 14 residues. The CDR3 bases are TGTGCCAGCAGCTTGGGGAGCTCCTACAATGAGCAGTTCTTC. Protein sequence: CASSLGSSYNEQFF.

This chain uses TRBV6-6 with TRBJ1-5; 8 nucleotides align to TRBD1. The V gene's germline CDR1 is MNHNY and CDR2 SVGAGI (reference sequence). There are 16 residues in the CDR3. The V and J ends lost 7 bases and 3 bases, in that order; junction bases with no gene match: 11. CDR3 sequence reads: CASTRGQGLPNQPQHF. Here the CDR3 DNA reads TGTGCCAGCACCCGTGGACAGGGTCTTCCCAATCAGCCCCAGCATTTT.

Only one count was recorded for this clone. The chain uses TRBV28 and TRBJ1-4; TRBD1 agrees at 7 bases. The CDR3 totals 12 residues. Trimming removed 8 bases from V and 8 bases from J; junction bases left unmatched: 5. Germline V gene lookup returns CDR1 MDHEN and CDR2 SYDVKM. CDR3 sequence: CASLRDSEKLFF. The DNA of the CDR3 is TGTGCCAGCCTAAGGGACAGCGAAAAACTGTTTTTT.

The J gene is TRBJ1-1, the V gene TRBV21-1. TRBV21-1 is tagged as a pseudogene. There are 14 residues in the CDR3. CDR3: CASSRGNLNTEAFF. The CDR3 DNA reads TGTGCCAGCTCGCGGGGTAACCTGAACACTGAAGCTTTCTTT.

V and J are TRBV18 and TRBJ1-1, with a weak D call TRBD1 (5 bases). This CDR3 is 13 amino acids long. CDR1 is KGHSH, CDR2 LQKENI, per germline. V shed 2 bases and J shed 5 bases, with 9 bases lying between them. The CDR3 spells CASSPGRGTEAFF. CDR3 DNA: TGTGCCAGCTCACCAGGGAGGGGAACTGAAGCTTTCTTT.

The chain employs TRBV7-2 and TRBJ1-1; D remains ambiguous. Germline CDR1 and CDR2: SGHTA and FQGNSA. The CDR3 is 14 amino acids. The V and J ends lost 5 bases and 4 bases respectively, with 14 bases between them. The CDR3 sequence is CASSLGVGSTEAFF. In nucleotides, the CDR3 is TGTGCCAGCAGCCTGGGAGTGGGGAGCACTGAAGCTTTCTTT. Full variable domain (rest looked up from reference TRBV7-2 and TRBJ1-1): GAGVSQSPSNKVTEKGKDVELRCDPISGHTALYWYRQSLGQGLEFLIYFQGNSAPDKSGLPSDRFSAERTGGSVSTLTIQRTQQEDSAVYLCASSLGVGSTEAFFGQGTRLTVV.

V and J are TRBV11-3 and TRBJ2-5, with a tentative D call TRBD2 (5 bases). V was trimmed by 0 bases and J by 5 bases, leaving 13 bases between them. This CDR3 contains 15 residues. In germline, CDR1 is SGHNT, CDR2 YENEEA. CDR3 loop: CASSLENARGETQYF. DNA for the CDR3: TGTGCCAGCAGCTTAGAAAACGCCCGAGGGGAGACCCAGTACTTC. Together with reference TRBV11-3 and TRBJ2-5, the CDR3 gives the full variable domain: EAGVVQSPRYKIIEKKQPVAFWCNPISGHNTLYWYLQNLGQGPELLIRYENEEAVDDSQLPKDRFSAERLKGVDSTLKIQPAELGDSAVYLCASSLENARGETQYFGPGTRLLVL.

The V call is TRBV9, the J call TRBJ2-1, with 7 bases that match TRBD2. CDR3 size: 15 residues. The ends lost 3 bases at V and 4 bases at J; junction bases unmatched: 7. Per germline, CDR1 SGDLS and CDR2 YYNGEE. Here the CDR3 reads CASSAAGLSYNEQFF. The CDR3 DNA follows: TGTGCCAGCAGCGCTGCGGGACTATCTTACAATGAGCAGTTCTTC.

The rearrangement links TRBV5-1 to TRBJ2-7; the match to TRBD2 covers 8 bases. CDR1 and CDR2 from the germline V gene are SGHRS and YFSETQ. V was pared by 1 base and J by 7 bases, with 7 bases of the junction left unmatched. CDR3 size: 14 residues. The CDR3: CASSLRAGVGEQYF. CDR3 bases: TGCGCCAGCAGCTTGAGAGCGGGAGTGGGGGAGCAGTACTTC.

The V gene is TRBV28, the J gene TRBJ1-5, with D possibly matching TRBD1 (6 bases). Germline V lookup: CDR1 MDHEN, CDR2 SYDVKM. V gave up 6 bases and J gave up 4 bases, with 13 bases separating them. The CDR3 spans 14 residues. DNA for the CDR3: TGTGCCAGCAGAGCACTTGGACAGAATCAGCCCCAGCATTTT. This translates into CASRALGQNQPQHF.

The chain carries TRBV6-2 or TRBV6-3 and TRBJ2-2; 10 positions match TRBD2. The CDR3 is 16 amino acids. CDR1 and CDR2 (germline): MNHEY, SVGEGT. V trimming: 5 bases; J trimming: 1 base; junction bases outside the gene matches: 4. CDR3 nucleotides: TGTGCCAGCAGTACCTGGACTAGCGGGAACACCGGGGAGCTGTTTTTT. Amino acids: CASSTWTSGNTGELFF.

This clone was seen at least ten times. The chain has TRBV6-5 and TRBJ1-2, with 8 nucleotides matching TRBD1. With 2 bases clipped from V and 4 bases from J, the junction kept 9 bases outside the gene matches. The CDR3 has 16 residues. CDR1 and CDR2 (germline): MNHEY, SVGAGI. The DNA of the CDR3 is TGTGCCAGCAGTTACCAATCGACAGGGGACGGCTATGGCTACACCTTC. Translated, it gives CASSYQSTGDGYGYTF.

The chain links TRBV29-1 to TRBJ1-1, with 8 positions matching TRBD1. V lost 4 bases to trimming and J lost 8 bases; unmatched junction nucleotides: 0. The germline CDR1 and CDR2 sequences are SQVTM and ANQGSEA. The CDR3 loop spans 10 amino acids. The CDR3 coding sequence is TGCAGCGTTGGGGACAGGGAAGCTTTCTTT. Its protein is CSVGDREAFF.

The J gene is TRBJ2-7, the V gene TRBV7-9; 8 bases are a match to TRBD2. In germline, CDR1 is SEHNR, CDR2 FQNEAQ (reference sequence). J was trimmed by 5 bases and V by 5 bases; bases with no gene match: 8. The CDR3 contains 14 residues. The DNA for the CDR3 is TGTGCCAGCAGCCCCGGGACTAGTAGAGACGAGCAGTACTTC. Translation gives CASSPGTSRDEQYF. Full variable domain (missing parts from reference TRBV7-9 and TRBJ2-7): DTGVSQNPRHKITKRGQNVTFRCDPISEHNRLYWYRQTLGQGPEFLTYFQNEAQLEKSRLLSDRFSAERPKGSFSTLEIQRTEQGDSAMYLCASSPGTSRDEQYFGPGTRLTVT.

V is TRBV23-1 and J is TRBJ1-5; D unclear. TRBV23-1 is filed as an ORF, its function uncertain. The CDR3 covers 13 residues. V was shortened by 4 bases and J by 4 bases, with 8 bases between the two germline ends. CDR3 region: CASSRADNQPQHF. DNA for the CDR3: TGCGCCAGCAGTCGGGCAGATAATCAGCCCCAGCATTTT.

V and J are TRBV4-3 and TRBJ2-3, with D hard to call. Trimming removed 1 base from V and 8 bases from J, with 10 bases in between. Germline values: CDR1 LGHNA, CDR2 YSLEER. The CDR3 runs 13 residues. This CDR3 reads CASSQVRGGTQYF. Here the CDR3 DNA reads TGCGCCAGCAGCCAAGTCCGAGGCGGTACGCAGTATTTT.

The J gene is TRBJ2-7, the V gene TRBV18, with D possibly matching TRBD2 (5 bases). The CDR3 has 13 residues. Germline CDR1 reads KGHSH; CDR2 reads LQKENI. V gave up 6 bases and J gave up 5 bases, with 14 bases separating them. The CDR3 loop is CASSSSWGDEQYF. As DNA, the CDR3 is TGTGCCAGCTCTTCATCCTGGGGAGACGAGCAGTACTTC.

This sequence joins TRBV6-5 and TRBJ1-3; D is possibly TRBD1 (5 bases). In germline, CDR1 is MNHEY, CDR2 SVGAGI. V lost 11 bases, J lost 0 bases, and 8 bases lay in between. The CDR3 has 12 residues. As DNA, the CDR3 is TGTGCCTCAACAGGCTCTGGAAACACCATATATTTT. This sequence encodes CASTGSGNTIYF.

This CDR3 reads CAGTSGRDIYTQYF. The CDR3 DNA reads TGTGCCGGTACTAGCGGGAGGGATATTTATACGCAGTATTTT. The V and J genes are TRBV30 and TRBJ2-3, with TRBD2 matching over 13 bases. Germline V gene sequence: CDR1 GTSNPN, CDR2 SVGIG (reference sequence). V gave up 8 bases and J gave up 7 bases; unmatched junction bases: 9. The CDR3 runs to 14 residues.

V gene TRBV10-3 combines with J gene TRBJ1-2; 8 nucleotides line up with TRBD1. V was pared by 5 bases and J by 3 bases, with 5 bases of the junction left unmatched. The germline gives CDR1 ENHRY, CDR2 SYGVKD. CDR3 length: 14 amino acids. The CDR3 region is CAISQGALDYGYTF. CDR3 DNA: TGTGCCATCAGTCAGGGGGCGCTTGACTATGGCTACACCTTC.

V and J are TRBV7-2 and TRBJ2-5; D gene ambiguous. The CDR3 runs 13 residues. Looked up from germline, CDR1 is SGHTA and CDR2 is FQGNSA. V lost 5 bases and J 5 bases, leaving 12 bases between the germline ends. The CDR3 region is CASSRSRLETQYF. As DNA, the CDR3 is TGTGCCAGCAGCCGTTCCAGGTTGGAGACCCAGTACTTC.

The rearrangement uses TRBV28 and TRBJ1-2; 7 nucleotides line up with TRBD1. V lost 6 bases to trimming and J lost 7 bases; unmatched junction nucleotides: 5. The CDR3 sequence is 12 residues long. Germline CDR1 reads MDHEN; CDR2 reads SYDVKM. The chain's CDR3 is CASSFPGGGYTF. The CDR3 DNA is TGTGCCAGCAGCTTCCCAGGGGGTGGCTACACCTTC.

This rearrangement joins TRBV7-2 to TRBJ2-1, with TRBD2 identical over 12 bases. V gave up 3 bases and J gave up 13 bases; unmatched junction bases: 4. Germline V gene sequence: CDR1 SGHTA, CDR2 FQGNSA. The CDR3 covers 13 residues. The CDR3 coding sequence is TGTGCCAGCAGCTTCCGGACTAGCGGGAATCAGTTCTTC. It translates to CASSFRTSGNQFF.

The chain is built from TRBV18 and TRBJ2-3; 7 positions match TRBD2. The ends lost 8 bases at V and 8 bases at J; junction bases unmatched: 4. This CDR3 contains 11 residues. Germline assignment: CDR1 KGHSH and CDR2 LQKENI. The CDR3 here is CASDGEGTQYF. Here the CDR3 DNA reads TGTGCCAGCGACGGGGAGGGTACGCAGTATTTT. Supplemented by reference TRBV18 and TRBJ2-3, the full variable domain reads NAGVMQNPRHLVRRRGQEARLRCSPMKGHSHVYWYRQLPEEGLKFMVYLQKENIIDESGMPKERFSAEFPKEGPSILRIQQVVRGDSAAYFCASDGEGTQYFGPGTRLTVL.